This TCR beta chain was profiled in a study of blood T cell repertoires in COVID-19. Using immunoSEQ multiplex PCR, the repertoire was profiled, and TCRdb retains in-frame clones only, with some absent. The sample includes about 140,000 clones, around 81% of them seen just once. The CDR3 runs to 13 residues. Between the trimmed V and J ends, which lost 5 bases and 5 bases, there was a span of 12 bases. Germline CDR1 reads GTSNPN; CDR2 reads SVGIG (reference sequence). V and J are TRBV30 and TRBJ2-2; a weak D match, TRBD2 (5 bases). Input material: PBMCs or T cells enriched from blood (not recorded which). The clonotype was recovered from a woman aged 40 to 50 who had recovered from COVID-19. DNA of the CDR3: TGTGCCTGGGCCGGGATACTGACCGGGGAGCTGTTTTTT. As protein: CAWAGILTGELFF.